The sequence of this TCR beta chain was determined in a study of blood T cell repertoires in COVID-19. Study at large: The United States, Italy and Spain supplied acute and convalescent COVID-19 samples. T cells, B-cell-depleted T cells, or PBMCs supplied cDNA or gDNA.

Clones were read by immunoSEQ multiplex PCR, and TCRdb kept only the in-frame ones, dropping some. The sample has around 180,000 clones, 89% seen once. Looked up from germline, CDR1 is SGHTA and CDR2 is FQGNSA. The V and J ends lost 6 bases and 8 bases, in that order; junction bases with no gene match: 14. The CDR3 spans 15 residues. Participants were aged about 18 to 95 years, lived in roughly 25 US areas, and enrolled virtually. Clinical history as reported by participants underpinned cohort assignment. The clonotype originates from a woman between 40 and 50 years old with acute COVID-19. The chain combines TRBV7-2 with TRBJ1-2; TRBD1 aligns across 8 bases. Sample: PBMCs or T cells enriched from blood (not recorded which). The CDR3 nucleotides read TGTGCCAGCAGGTCTTCCCGGGACAGGCTAGACGGCTACACCTTC. This codes for CASRSSRDRLDGYTF.